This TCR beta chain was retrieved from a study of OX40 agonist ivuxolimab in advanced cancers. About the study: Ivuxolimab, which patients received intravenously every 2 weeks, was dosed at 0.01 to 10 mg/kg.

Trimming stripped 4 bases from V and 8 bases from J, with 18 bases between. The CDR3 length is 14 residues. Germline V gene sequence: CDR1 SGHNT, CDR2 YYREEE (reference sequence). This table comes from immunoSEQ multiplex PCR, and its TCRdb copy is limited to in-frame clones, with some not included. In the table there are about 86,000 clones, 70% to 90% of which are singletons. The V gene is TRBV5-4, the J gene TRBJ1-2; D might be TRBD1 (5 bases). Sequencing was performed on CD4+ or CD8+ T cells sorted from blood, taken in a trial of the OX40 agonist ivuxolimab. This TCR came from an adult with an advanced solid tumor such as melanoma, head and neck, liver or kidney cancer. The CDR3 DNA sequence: TGTGCCAGCAGCCTTTCCGGGACCCCAAGCGGCTACACCTTC. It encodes CASSLSGTPSGYTF.